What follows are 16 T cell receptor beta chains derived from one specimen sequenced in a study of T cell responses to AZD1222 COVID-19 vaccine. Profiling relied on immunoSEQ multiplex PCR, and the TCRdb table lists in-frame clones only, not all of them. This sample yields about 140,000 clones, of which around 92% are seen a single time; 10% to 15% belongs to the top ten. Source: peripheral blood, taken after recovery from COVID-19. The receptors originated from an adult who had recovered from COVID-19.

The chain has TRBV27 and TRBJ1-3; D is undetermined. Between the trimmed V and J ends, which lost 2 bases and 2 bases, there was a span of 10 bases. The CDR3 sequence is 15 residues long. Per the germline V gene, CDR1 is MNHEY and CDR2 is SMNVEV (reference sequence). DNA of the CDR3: TGTGCCAGCAGTTTAGAGGAGGTGGCTGGAAACACCATATATTTT. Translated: CASSLEEVAGNTIYF.

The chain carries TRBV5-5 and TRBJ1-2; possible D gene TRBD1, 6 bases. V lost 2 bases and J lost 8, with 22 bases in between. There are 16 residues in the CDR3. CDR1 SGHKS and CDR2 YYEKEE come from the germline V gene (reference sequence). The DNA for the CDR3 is TGTGCCAGCAGCTTAGATGTCATTGGGGGCCTGGTGGGCTACACCTTC. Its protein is CASSLDVIGGLVGYTF.

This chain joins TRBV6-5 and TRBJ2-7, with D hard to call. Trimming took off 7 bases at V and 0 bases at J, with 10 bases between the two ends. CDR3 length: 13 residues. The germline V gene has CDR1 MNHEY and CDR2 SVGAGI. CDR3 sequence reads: CASTPLGSYEQYF. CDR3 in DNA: TGTGCCAGCACCCCCTTAGGCTCCTACGAGCAGTACTTC.

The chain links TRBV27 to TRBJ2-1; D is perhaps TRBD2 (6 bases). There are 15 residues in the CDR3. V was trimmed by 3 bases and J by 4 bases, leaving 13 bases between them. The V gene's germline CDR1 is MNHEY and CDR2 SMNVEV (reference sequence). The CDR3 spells CASSFNGSPYNEQFF. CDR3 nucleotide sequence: TGTGCCAGCAGTTTCAACGGGAGTCCTTACAATGAGCAGTTCTTC.

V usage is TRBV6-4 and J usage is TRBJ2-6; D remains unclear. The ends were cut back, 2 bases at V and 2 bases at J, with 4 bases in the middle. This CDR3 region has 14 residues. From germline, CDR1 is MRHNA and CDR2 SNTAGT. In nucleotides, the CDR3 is TGTGCCAGCAGTGACGGGGCTGGGGCCAACGTCCTGACTTTC. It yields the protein CASSDGAGANVLTF.

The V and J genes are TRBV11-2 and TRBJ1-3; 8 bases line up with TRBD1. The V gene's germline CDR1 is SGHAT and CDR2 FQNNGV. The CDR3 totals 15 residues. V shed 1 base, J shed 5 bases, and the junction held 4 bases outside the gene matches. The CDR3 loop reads CASSLAGGGRNTIYF. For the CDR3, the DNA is TGTGCCAGCAGCTTAGCAGGGGGCGGCAGAAACACCATATATTTT.

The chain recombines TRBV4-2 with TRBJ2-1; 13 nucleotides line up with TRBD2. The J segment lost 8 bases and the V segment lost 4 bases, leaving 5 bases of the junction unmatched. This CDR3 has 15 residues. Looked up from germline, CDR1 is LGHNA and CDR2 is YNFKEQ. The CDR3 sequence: CASSRGTSGADEQFF. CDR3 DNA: TGTGCCAGCAGCCGAGGGACTAGCGGGGCAGATGAGCAGTTCTTC.

The CDR3 reads CASSEAHGGGHEQYF. The CDR3 DNA sequence: TGTGCCAGCAGTGAAGCTCACGGAGGGGGTCACGAGCAGTACTTC. The V gene is TRBV6-1, the J gene TRBJ2-7; TRBD1 or TRBD2 may be the D gene (6 bases each). Germline lookup yields CDR1 MNHNS and CDR2 SASEGT. CDR3 size: 15 residues. The V end was cut by 0 bases, the J end by 5 bases, with 14 bases between.

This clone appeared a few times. CDR3 DNA sequence: TGTGCAACCAACCGCCGGGACAGGCCCCACGAGCAGTACTTC. This gives the protein CATNRRDRPHEQYF. The chain uses TRBV6-5 and TRBJ2-7, with 8 bases that match TRBD1. Germline-derived CDR1 and CDR2 are MNHEY and SVGAGI. This CDR3 has 14 amino acids.

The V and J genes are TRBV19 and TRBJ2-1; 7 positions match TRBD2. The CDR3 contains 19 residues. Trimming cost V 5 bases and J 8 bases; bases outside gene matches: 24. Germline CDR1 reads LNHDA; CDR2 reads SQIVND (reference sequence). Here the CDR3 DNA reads TGTGCCAGTAGTCTCCGGGGGGTGGCGCGGACCTCCCGGGGGGATGAGCAGTTCTTC. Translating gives CASSLRGVARTSRGDEQFF.

The CDR3 spells CASSLGQLGEQFF. In nucleotides, the CDR3 is TGTGCCAGCAGCTTAGGTCAGTTGGGGGAGCAGTTCTTC. The chain combines TRBV7-9 with TRBJ2-1, with D hard to call. CDR3 size: 13 residues. Germline CDR1 and CDR2: SEHNR and FQNEAQ (reference sequence). The V end lost 1 base, the J end lost 10 bases, and 11 bases lay between the germline ends.

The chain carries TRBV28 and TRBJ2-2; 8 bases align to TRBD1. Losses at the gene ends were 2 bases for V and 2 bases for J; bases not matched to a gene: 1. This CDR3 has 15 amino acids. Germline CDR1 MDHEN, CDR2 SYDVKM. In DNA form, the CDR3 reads TGTGCCAGCAGTTTACAGGGGGCAAACACCGGGGAGCTGTTTTTT. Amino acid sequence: CASSLQGANTGELFF.

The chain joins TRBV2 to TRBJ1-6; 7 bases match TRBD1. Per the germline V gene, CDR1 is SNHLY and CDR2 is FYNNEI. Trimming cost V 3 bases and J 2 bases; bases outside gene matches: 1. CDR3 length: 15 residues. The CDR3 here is CASSDRGPYNSPLHF. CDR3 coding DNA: TGTGCCAGCAGTGATAGGGGGCCCTATAATTCACCCCTCCACTTT.

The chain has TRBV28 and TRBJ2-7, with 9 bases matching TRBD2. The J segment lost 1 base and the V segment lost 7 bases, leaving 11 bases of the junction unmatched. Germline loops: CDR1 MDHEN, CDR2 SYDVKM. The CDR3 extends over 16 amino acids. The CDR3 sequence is CASTIAGADSSYEQYF. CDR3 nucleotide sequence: TGTGCCAGCACCATAGCGGGAGCCGACTCTTCCTACGAGCAGTACTTC.

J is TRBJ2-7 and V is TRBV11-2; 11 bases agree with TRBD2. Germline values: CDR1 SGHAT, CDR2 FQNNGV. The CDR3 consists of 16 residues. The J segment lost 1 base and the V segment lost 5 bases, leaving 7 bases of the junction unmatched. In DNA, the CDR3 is TGTGCCAGCAGCCCAACTGGACTAGCGGGTTCCTACGAGCAGTACTTC. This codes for CASSPTGLAGSYEQYF.

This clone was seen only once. The CDR3 nucleotides are TGTGCCAGCAGCCATATTACCGGGACAGGGGGGTGGGGCTACACCTTC. It codes for CASSHITGTGGWGYTF. The chain couples TRBV11-2 to TRBJ1-2; 11 bases are a match to TRBD1. The ends lost 5 bases at V and 8 bases at J; junction bases unmatched: 13. This CDR3 spans 16 amino acids. Germline V CDR1 and CDR2: SGHAT, FQNNGV.